This T cell receptor beta chain stems from a study of blood T cell repertoires in COVID-19. Across the study: Material from acute and convalescent COVID-19 was sourced from the United States, Italy and Spain. In each case, the material was cDNA or gDNA derived from T cells, B-cell-depleted T cells, or PBMCs.

The CDR3 contains 16 residues. Germline V gives CDR1 KGHSH, CDR2 LQKENI. Losses at the gene ends were 0 bases for V and 5 bases for J; bases not matched to a gene: 7. Methods used by the authors: Reference gene primer amplification yielded estimated nucleated cell counts. Some clones are missing from TCRdb's copy, which holds only in-frame ones; the method was immunoSEQ multiplex PCR. V and J calls and clone size are as listed in that table; D and trimming were resolved from the DNA. In the table there are 20,000 to 25,000 clones, roughly 84% of which are singletons. This rearrangement joins TRBV18 to TRBJ2-7, with 10 bases fitting TRBD1. The clonotype was recovered from a man aged 70-80 years with acute or convalescent COVID-19. The specimen was peripheral blood. CDR3 amino acids: CASSPPMGQGIDEQYF. The CDR3 DNA is TGTGCCAGCTCACCACCCATGGGACAGGGGATCGACGAGCAGTACTTC.